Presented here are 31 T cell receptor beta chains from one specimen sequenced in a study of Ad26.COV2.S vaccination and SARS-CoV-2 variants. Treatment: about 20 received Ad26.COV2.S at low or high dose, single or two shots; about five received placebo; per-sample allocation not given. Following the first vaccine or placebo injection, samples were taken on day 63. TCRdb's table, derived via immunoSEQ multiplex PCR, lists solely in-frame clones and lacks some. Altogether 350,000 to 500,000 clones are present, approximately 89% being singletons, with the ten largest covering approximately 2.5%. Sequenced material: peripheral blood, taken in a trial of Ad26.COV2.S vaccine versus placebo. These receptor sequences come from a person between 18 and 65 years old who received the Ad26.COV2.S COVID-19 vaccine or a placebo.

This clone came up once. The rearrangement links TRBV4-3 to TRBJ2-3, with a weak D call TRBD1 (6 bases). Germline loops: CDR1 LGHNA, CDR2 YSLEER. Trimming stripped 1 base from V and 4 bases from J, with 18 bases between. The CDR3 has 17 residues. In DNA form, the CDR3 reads TGCGCCAGCAGCCAAGTTCAACAGGGCTCTGTCGCAGATACGCAGTATTTT. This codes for CASSQVQQGSVADTQYF.

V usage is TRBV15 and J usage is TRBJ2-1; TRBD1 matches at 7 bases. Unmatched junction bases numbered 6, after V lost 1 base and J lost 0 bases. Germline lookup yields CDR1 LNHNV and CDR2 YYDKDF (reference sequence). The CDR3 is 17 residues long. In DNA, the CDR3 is TGTGCCACCAGCAGAGCCGGGGACAGCCTCTCCTACAATGAGCAGTTCTTC. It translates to CATSRAGDSLSYNEQFF.

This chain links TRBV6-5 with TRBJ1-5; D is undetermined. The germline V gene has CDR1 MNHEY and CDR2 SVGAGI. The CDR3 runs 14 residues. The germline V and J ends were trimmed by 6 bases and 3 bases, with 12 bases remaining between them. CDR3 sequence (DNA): TGTGCCAGCAGCTCCGTCGGTTTCAATCAGCCCCAGCATTTT. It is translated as CASSSVGFNQPQHF.

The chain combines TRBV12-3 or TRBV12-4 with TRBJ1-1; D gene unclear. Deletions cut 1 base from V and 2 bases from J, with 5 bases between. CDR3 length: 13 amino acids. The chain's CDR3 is CASSLGDNTEAFF. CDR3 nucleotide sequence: TGTGCCAGCAGTTTAGGGGATAACACTGAAGCTTTCTTT.

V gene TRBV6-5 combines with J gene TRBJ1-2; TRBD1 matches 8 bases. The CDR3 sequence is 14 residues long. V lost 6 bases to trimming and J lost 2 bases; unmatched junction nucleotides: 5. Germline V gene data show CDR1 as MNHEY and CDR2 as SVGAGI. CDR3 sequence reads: CASSSGTGNYGYTF. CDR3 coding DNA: TGTGCCAGCAGCTCGGGGACAGGCAACTATGGCTACACCTTC.

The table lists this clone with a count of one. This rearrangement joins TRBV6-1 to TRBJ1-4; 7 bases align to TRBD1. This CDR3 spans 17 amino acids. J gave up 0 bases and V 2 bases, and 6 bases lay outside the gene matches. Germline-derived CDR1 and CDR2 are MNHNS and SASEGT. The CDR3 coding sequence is TGTGCCAGCAGTGAATTTGGGACAGAGGCAACTAATGAAAAACTGTTTTTT. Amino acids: CASSEFGTEATNEKLFF.

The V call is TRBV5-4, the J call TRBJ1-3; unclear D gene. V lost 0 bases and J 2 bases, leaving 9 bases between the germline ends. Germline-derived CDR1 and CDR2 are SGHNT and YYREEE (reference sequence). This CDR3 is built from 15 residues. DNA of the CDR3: TGTGCCAGCAGCTTGGGGTATGGGACTGGAAACACCATATATTTT. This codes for CASSLGYGTGNTIYF.

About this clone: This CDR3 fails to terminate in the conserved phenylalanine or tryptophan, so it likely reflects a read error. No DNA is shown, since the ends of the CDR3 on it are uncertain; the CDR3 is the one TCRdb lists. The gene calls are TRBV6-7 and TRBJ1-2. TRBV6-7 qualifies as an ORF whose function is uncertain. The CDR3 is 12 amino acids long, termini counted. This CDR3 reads CASCEFIGTVSL.

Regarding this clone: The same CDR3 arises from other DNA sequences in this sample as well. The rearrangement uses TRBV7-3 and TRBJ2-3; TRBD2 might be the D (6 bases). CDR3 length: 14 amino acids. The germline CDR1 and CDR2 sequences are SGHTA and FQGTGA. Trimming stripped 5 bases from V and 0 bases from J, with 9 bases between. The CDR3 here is CASSQSGSTDTQYF. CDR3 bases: TGTGCCAGCAGCCAAAGCGGGAGCACAGATACGCAGTATTTT.

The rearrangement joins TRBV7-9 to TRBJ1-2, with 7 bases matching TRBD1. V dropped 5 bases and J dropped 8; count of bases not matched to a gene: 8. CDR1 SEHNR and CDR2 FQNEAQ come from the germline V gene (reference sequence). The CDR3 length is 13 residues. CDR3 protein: CASSPQGVGGYTF. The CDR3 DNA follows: TGTGCCAGCAGCCCCCAGGGGGTTGGAGGCTACACCTTC. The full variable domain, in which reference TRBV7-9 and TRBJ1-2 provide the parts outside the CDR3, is DTGVSQNPRHKITKRGQNVTFRCDPISEHNRLYWYRQTLGQGPEFLTYFQNEAQLEKSRLLSDRFSAERPKGSFSTLEIQRTEQGDSAMYLCASSPQGVGGYTFGSGTRLTVV.

Here the CDR3 reads CAGRKGQVSYEQYV. DNA for the CDR3: TGTGCCGGACGAAAAGGGCAGGTTTCCTACGAGCAGTACGTC. The chain uses TRBV2 and TRBJ2-7, with D unclear. CDR3 length: 14 residues. Trimming cost V 11 bases and J 1 base, with 18 bases left between them. Germline CDR1 and CDR2: SNHLY and FYNNEI.

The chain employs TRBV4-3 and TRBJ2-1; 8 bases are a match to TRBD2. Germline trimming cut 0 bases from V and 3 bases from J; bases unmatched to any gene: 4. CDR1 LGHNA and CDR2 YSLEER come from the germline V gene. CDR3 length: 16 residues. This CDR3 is CASSQEPGLDYNEQFF. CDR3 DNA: TGCGCCAGCAGCCAAGAACCGGGACTAGACTACAATGAGCAGTTCTTC.

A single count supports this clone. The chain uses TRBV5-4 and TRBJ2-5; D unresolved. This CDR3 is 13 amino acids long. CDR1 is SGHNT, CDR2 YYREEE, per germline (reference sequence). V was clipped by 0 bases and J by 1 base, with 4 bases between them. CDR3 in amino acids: CASSLDFQETQYF. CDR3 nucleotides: TGTGCCAGCAGCTTGGACTTCCAAGAGACCCAGTACTTC.

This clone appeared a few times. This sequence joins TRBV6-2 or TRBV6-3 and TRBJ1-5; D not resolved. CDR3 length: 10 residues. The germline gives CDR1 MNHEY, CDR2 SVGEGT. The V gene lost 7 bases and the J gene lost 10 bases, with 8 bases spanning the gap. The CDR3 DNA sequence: TGTGCCAGCACCCCACTTCCCCAGCATTTT. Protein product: CASTPLPQHF.

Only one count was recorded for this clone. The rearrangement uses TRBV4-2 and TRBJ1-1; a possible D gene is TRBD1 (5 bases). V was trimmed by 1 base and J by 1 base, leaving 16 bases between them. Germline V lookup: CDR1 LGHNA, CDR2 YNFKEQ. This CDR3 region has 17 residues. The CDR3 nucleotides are TGTGCCAGCAGCCAAGGTAGGGCAGGGCCAGAGAACACTGAAGCTTTCTTT. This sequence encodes CASSQGRAGPENTEAFF.

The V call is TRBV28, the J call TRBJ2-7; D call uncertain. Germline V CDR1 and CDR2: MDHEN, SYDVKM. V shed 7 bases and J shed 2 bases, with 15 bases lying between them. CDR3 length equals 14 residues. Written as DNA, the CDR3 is TGTGCCAGCATTGGGTCGGGTATGACCTACGAGCAGTACTTC. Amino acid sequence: CASIGSGMTYEQYF.

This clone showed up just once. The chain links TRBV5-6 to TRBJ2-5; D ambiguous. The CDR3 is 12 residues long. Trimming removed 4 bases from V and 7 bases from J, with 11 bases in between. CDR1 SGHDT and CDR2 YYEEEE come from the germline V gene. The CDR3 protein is CASSLNLVTQYF. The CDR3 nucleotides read TGTGCCAGCAGCCTAAACCTAGTGACCCAGTACTTC.

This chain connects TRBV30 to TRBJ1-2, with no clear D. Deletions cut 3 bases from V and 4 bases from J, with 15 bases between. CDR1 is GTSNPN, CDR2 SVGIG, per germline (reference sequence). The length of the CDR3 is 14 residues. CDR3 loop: CAWRVPRVGYGYTF. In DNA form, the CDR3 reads TGTGCCTGGAGGGTCCCACGGGTGGGCTATGGCTACACCTTC.

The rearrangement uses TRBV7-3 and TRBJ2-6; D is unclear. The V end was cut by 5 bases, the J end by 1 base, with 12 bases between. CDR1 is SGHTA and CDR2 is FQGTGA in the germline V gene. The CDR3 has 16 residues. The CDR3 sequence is CASSRSAGSGANVLTF. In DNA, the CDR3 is TGTGCCAGCAGCCGATCGGCAGGTTCTGGGGCCAACGTCCTGACTTTC.

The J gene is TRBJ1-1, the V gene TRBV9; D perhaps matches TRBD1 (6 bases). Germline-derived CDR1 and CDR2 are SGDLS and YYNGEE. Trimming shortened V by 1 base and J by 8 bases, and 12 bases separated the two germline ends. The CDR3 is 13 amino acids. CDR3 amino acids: CASSVIDRPEAFF. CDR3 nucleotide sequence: TGTGCCAGCAGCGTAATAGACAGGCCGGAAGCTTTCTTT.

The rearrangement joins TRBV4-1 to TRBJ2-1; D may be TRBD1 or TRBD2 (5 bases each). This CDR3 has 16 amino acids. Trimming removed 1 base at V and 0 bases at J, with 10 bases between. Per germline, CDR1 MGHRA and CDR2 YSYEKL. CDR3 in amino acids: CASSQAPGSSYNEQFF. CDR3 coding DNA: TGCGCCAGCAGCCAAGCTCCAGGGAGCTCCTACAATGAGCAGTTCTTC.

The CDR3 protein is CASSGGRGYNSPLHF. For the CDR3, the DNA is TGTGCCAGCAGCGGAGGCAGGGGCTATAATTCACCCCTCCACTTT. The chain uses TRBV9 and TRBJ1-6, with D possibly TRBD1 on 6 matching bases. Between the trimmed V and J ends, which lost 3 bases and 3 bases, there was a span of 10 bases. The CDR3 has 15 amino acids. Germline V gives CDR1 SGDLS, CDR2 YYNGEE.

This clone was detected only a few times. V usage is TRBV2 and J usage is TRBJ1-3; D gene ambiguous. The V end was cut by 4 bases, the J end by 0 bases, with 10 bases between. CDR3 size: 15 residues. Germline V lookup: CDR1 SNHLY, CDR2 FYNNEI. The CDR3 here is CASSVAGSSGNTIYF. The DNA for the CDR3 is TGTGCCAGCAGTGTCGCCGGGAGCTCTGGAAACACCATATATTTT.

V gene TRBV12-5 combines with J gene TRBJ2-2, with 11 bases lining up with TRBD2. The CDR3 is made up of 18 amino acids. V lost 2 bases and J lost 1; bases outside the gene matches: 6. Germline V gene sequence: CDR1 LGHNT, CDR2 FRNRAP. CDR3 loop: CASGLFKGTSGNTGELFF. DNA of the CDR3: TGTGCTAGTGGTTTGTTCAAAGGGACTAGCGGGAACACCGGGGAGCTGTTTTTT.

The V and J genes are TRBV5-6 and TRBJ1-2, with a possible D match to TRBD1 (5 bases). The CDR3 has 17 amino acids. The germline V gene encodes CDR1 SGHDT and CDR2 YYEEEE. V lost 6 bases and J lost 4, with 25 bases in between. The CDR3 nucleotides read TGTGCCAGCACCCCCCGGTTAGGGGTTTATTCTGGCTATGGCTACACCTTC. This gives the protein CASTPRLGVYSGYGYTF.

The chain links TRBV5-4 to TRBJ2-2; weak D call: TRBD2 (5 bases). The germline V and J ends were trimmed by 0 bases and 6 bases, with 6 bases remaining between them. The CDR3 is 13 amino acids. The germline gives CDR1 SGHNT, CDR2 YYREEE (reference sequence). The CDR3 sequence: CASSLDGAGELFF. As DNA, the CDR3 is TGTGCCAGCAGCTTGGACGGGGCCGGGGAGCTGTTTTTT.

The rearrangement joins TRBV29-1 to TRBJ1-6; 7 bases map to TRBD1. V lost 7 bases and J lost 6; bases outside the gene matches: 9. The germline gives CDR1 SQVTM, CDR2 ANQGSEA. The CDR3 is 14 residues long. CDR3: CSAVTGTVNSPLHF. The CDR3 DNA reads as TGCAGCGCTGTTACTGGGACAGTTAATTCACCCCTCCACTTT.

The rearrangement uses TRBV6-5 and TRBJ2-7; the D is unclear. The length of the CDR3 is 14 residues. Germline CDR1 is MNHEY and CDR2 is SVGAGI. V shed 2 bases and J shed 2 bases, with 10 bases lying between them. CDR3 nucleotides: TGTGCCAGCAGTTACGTGGAGAACCCCTACGAGCAGTACTTC. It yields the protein CASSYVENPYEQYF.

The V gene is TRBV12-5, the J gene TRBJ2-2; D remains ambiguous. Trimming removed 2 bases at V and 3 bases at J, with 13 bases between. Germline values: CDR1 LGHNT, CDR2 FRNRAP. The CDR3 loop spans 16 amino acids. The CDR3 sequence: CASGLKPLVDTGELFF. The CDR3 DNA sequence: TGTGCTAGTGGTTTGAAGCCATTGGTGGACACCGGGGAGCTGTTTTTT.

The DNA of the CDR3 is TGCGCCAGCAGCCGGGACGCCGCCTACGAGCAGTACTTC. Translation: CASSRDAAYEQYF. The V call is TRBV10-2, the J call TRBJ2-7, with D perhaps being TRBD1 or TRBD2 (5 bases each). Trimming took off 6 bases at V and 2 bases at J, with 11 bases between the two ends. Germline loops: CDR1 WSHSY, CDR2 SAAADI. This CDR3 region has 13 residues.

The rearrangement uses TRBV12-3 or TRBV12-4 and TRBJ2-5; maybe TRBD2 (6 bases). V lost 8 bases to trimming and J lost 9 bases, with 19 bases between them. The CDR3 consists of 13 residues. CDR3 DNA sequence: TGTGCCAGCGCCCTACGGGGGATGGGCCCCCAGTACTTC. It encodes CASALRGMGPQYF.